The sample holds a few counts of the clone carrying this T cell receptor beta chain. Its target is not known. Those who donated were healthy bone marrow donors. This specimen belongs to a study of cytomegalovirus exposure and HLA in healthy donors. The PCR had 60 Vbeta and 13 Jbeta primers. TCRdb's copy holds only in-frame clones and misses some; the assay was immunoSEQ multiplex PCR. This sample has some 190,000 clones, with around 80% found just once. The length of the CDR3 is 14 residues. With V trimmed by 6 bases and J by 14 bases, 16 bases remained unmatched. Germline CDR1 is SQVTM and CDR2 is ANQGSEA. Points from the study as a whole: Being productive about 87% or about 30% of the time was typical of most TCR beta V segments in an earlier analysis.

This receptor was identified in a girl between 5 and 17 years old in good health and CMV-seropositive. The sequencing input was PBMCs. V is TRBV29-1 and J is TRBJ1-6, with 7 bases lining up with TRBD1. The CDR3 loop is CSVLEPRQGETLHF. CDR3 coding DNA: TGCAGCGTATTAGAGCCTCGACAGGGAGAAACCCTCCACTTT.